The following is a T cell receptor (beta chain) sequence with its context. Its antigen target is currently unknown. No much larger clone exists at a distance of one base, and base qualities are not known. The sample originates from a study of Graves' ophthalmopathy and Graves' hyperthyroidism (dated by TCRdb to 2017 to 2018). Notes on the research overall: Peripheral blood was collected at initial diagnosis, before any treatment. In roughly 6 hyperthyroidism patients, the T-cell repertoires found in thyroid tissue were compared with those found in blood. The 100 discovery patients were randomly split 7:3 into training and test sets. Once sampling was done, hyperthyroidism patients were given methimazole at a starting dose of 30 mg daily, while ophthalmopathy patients were given high-dose intravenous methylprednisolone. To tell Graves' ophthalmopathy apart from Graves' hyperthyroidism, and to predict which patients would progress to ophthalmopathy, the study relied on TCR beta repertoire signatures. In total, 135 blood samples were TCR-sequenced: roughly 45 ophthalmopathy, some 80 hyperthyroidism and about 17 hyperthyroidism-to-ophthalmopathy patients. A discovery set of 95 to 100 patients (about 45 ophthalmopathy, some 58 stable hyperthyroidism) was enrolled to explore V-J signatures distinguishing ophthalmopathy from hyperthyroidism. An independent validation cohort was composed of approximately 18 hyperthyroidism patients and 15 to 17 patients who later progressed from hyperthyroidism to ophthalmopathy. The paper as a whole reports these results and caveats: In validation, the model predicted ophthalmopathy progression with about 71% sensitivity and about 73% specificity; fewer than 15 predicted patients were CT-confirmed with GO in a median of about 6.2 months. In cross-validation, the 13-signature model distinguished ophthalmopathy from stable hyperthyroidism with about 87% sensitivity and around 81% specificity, and in the test set the corresponding values were roughly 80% and 76%. Sample size was not predetermined statistically, and investigators were not blinded to group allocation. Most expanded thyroid clonotypes with frequency above 0.001 were also detected in blood, suggesting blood repertoires may reflect the thyroid immune response.

Hyperthyroidism was defined as stable when no progression to ophthalmopathy occurred within 18 months of follow-up. The hyperthyroidism patients were 18 to 65 years old and newly diagnosed, with a disease duration of less than 2 months. Patients were excluded if they had other autoimmune diseases, uncontrolled infections, pregnancy or lactation. Diagnosis was based on clinical symptoms, serum thyroxine, TRAb, thyroid ultrasound and orbital computed tomography. Using Ficoll-Paque density gradient centrifugation, PBMCs were isolated from roughly 9.2 ml of fresh peripheral blood. Total RNA was extracted with Trizol reagent and quality-checked on an Agilent 2100 Bioanalyzer. For repertoire sequencing, TCR beta CDR3 regions were amplified from RNA transcripts. The first round was an RT-PCR using HTBI primers with the Qiagen OneStep RT-PCR kit, and this first round was followed by a second-round multiplex PCR, then size selection and purification. The libraries underwent paired-end sequencing with 100 bp reads on an Illumina HiSeq2000. Under the source paper's analysis protocol: SOAPnuke was used for read processing, and reads with adapters, uncalled bases, a mean Phred below 15, or no exact constant-primer or identifier match were discarded. COPE v1.2.5 was used to merge the high-quality paired reads. Clonotypes were defined as unique nucleotide sequences and were aligned to IMGT TRB V, D and J references using MiTCR v1.1. The analysis was limited to V-J combinations with a frequency above 0.0001, which together covered approximately 99% of repertoires. A TCR clonal expansion and chaos score per V-J combination was defined as the ratio of F50 clonal expansion to chaos observed in the TCRdist matrix. Welch's t-statistics and random forest were used to narrow the features down to 10 to 15 V-J combinations, which were then fed into a naive Bayes classifier. The similarity between thyroid and blood repertoires was quantified using the Morisita-Horn index. TCRdb passed the public sequencing reads through fastp at Q25 and MiXCR, retaining productive beta sequences. Identical CDR3 protein sequences are pooled into one entry, listed with their most common genes and DNA. It is TCRdb's table, rather than the study itself, that gives the V and J calls and clone size. Counted in this sample were around 400,000 distinct CDR3 sequences; around 20% of them appeared once. Roughly 3% of the sample lies in the top ten.

The TCR sequence derives from a woman aged 18-30 years with stable Graves' hyperthyroidism. Donor details come from another sample of the same person, matched by shared clones. Sequenced sample: peripheral blood.

The CDR3 amino acid sequence is: CASSLSVGYEQYF. The base sequence is TGTGCCAGCAGTTTATCTGTTGGCTACGAGCAGTACTTC. This receptor chain uses TRBV27 and TRBJ2-7; the D gene identity is not certain. CDR3 length: 13 amino acids, cysteine to phenylalanine. The CDR3 DNA has 39 bases and is translated from base 1. Reading the germline V gene (reference sequence) gives CDR1 MNHEY and CDR2 SMNVEV. V is pared back by 0 bases and J by 3 bases, with 6 bases lying between the germline termini.